This TCR beta chain was recorded in a study of blood T cell repertoires in COVID-19. Overall study context: The origin of the acute and convalescent COVID-19 samples was the United States, Italy and Spain. T cells, B-cell-depleted T cells, or PBMCs provided the cDNA or gDNA that served as material.

This clone was seen a few times. Method: immunoSEQ multiplex PCR; TCRdb's copy keeps in-frame clones and lacks some. The profile shows under 300,000 clones, 70% to 90% of them singletons. This CDR3 is 14 amino acids long. Germline-derived CDR1 and CDR2 are SNHLY and FYNNEI. V trimming: 6 bases; J trimming: 2 bases; junction bases outside the gene matches: 3. The sample was peripheral blood. This clonotype originated in a middle-aged woman who had recovered from COVID-19. This rearrangement joins TRBV2 to TRBJ1-4, with TRBD1 matching 7 bases. The CDR3 here is CASSTGQTNEKLFF. The CDR3, as DNA: TGTGCCAGCAGCACGGGACAGACTAATGAAAAACTGTTTTTT.